This T cell receptor beta chain emerged from a study of beta chain features in type 1 diabetes. Study overall: Age and gender were similar between patients and healthy donors, as were cell yields.

Only one heparinised blood draw was taken per donor, and its volume averaged roughly 0.12 L. Purity exceeding 98% was reached by all sorted populations. Regarding the study as a whole: There were fewer insertions and more deletions at the VDJ junctions of type 1 diabetes patients.

Investigators reverse transcribed all isolated RNA, so they sequenced expressed TCRB transcripts. Clones were read by immunoSEQ multiplex PCR, and TCRdb kept only the in-frame ones, dropping some. Of 40,000 or so clones listed, 51% are singletons. Germline values: CDR1 MNHEY, CDR2 SMNVEV (reference sequence). The CDR3 runs 17 residues. V lost 3 bases and J lost 6; bases outside the gene matches: 9. This clone was seen more than once but under ten times. Its cognate antigen is unknown. The chain uses TRBV27 and TRBJ2-1; TRBD2 aligns across 12 bases. This clonotype was obtained from a woman under 30 in good health. Sequenced material: Tregs from blood. CDR3 region: CASSFLNLAGGPNEQFF. The CDR3 DNA is TGTGCCAGCAGTTTCCTCAATCTAGCGGGAGGGCCCAATGAGCAGTTCTTC.